This T cell receptor (beta chain) came from a study of CD8 T cells in ankylosing spondylitis. Study findings and constraints: Matched ankylosing spondylitis synovial fluid reportedly contained a significantly enriched population of disease-linked clones. The study identified a TCR beta motif of under ten highly homologous variants that appeared characteristic of ankylosing spondylitis blood. Previously reported in reactive arthritis synovial fluid and blood were some of the motif variants.

CDR1 and CDR2 (germline): SGHRS, YFSETQ. The V segment lost 1 base and the J segment 3 bases; nucleotides outside the gene matches: 3. The CDR3 contains 15 residues. Note on this clonotype: The antigen is not known.

From the 5' RACE reads, TCRdb called clonotypes with MiXCR, one entry per CDR3 protein. The sample has more than 150,000 distinct CDR3 sequences; 10% to 15% are singletons. The receptor was isolated from a female donor with ankylosing spondylitis or in good health (not recorded which). The chain couples TRBV5-1 to TRBJ2-1; 8 bases fit TRBD1. The sample comprised blood, either unsorted or a sorted T cell fraction (not recorded which). CDR3 sequence (DNA): TGCGCCAGCAGCTTGTTACAGGGGGACTACAATGAGCAGTTCTTC. As protein: CASSLLQGDYNEQFF.